This TCR beta chain appears in the sequencing data of a study of post-analysis software for immune sequencing data. Overall study: Patients with relapsing-remitting, secondary progressive and progressive-relapsing multiple sclerosis courses were all represented. Whole-study results and caveats: Under the F measure, samples that were prepared in one batch clustered strongly together. The study found significantly lower normalized Chao1 diversity in multiple sclerosis patients than in controls. Five or six TRBV segments were more frequent in patients than controls; TRBV5-6, TRBV5-1 and TRBV20-1 belonged to this group.

Each TCR beta cDNA library carried unique molecular identifiers. A single record per CDR3 protein comes from TCRdb applying MiXCR to the PCR reads. The sample has roughly 800,000 distinct CDR3 sequences, around 53% seen once. On this clonotype: Its antigen is undetermined.

Looked up from germline, CDR1 is SNHLY and CDR2 is FYNNEI. The CDR3 runs to 16 residues. The V end was cut by 5 bases, the J end by 0 bases, with 17 bases between. The sequencing input was blood. This clonotype was obtained from a girl aged 5-17 years with multiple sclerosis. The genes are TRBV2 and TRBJ2-7; D is unclear. CDR3 protein: CASSFRTGGTSYEQYF. The CDR3 DNA sequence: TGTGCCAGCAGTTTCCGGACGGGTGGAACCTCCTACGAGCAGTACTTC.